Below are 8 T cell receptor beta chains sequenced from a single sample in a study of radiotherapy plus CTLA-4 blockade in lung cancer. TCRdb's table, derived via immunoSEQ multiplex PCR, lists solely in-frame clones and lacks some. The table records some 12,000 clones, around 84% of them present only once. The source material was peripheral blood, sampled from a patient treated with radiotherapy plus ipilimumab. The receptors shown here come from a human donor with non-small cell lung cancer that progressed on radiotherapy plus ipilimumab.

This clone has a single count. The chain employs TRBV18 and TRBJ2-5, with no clear D. The DNA end lines up better with TRBJ2-7; the J call may be wrong. Germline CDR1 and CDR2: KGHSH and LQKENI. This CDR3 region has 14 residues. CDR3 coding DNA: TGTGCCAGCTCACCAATATTGAATTCCTACGAGCAGTACTTC. Translated: CASSPILNSYEQYF.

CDR3 in amino acids: CASSVDETVDTQYF. DNA for the CDR3: TGTGCCAGCAGCGTAGACGAGACTGTGGATACGCAGTATTTT. The genes are TRBV9 and TRBJ2-3; D gene unclear. CDR1 is SGDLS, CDR2 YYNGEE, per germline. The V end was cut by 0 bases, the J end by 6 bases, with 11 bases between. This CDR3 comprises 14 residues. The whole variable domain, filled in from reference TRBV9 and TRBJ2-3, reads DSGVTQTPKHLITATGQRVTLRCSPRSGDLSVYWYQQSLDQGLQFLIQYYNGEERAKGNILERFSAQQFPDLHSELNLSSLELGDSALYFCASSVDETVDTQYFGPGTRLTVL.

V gene TRBV19 combines with J gene TRBJ1-2; D not certain. The V gene's germline CDR1 is LNHDA and CDR2 SQIVND (reference sequence). This CDR3 is 17 amino acids long. Trimming stripped 4 bases from V and 5 bases from J, with 23 bases between. CDR3 region: CASSKQDLGSRRYGYTF. In DNA form, the CDR3 reads TGTGCCAGTAGTAAACAAGACTTGGGCTCTCGGCGGTATGGCTACACCTTC.

The chain uses TRBV18 and TRBJ1-3, with a weak D call TRBD1 (6 bases). Germline V gene lookup returns CDR1 KGHSH and CDR2 LQKENI. The CDR3 totals 17 residues. V was trimmed by 0 bases and J by 0 bases, leaving 12 bases between them. DNA for the CDR3: TGTGCCAGCTCACCACCCGCCGGACAGCGCTCTGGAAACACCATATATTTT. Translated: CASSPPAGQRSGNTIYF.

The rearrangement links TRBV20-1 to TRBJ2-4, with D perhaps given as TRBD1 or TRBD2 (5 bases each). Germline lookup yields CDR1 DFQATT and CDR2 SNEGSKA (reference sequence). The CDR3 totals 11 residues. The V gene lost 7 bases and the J gene lost 6 bases, with 10 bases spanning the gap. The CDR3 DNA sequence: TGCAGTGGATATGGGGGAAACATTCAGTACTTC. Translated: CSGYGGNIQYF.

The V gene is TRBV7-2, the J gene TRBJ1-1; D uncertain. CDR1 and CDR2 (germline): SGHTA, FQGNSA. The CDR3 covers 13 residues. V lost 5 bases, J lost 0 bases, and 7 bases lay in between. The CDR3 DNA sequence: TGTGCCAGCAGCCCTAACATGAACACTGAAGCTTTCTTT. Encoded protein: CASSPNMNTEAFF.

CDR3: CASSGTGGNEKLFF. CDR3 DNA: TGTGCCAGCAGTGGTACAGGGGGTAATGAAAAACTGTTTTTT. The chain has TRBV25-1 and TRBJ1-4, with 8 bases matching TRBD1. Trimming removed 4 bases from V and 4 bases from J; junction bases left unmatched: 2. The CDR3 runs 14 residues. Germline lookup yields CDR1 MGHDK and CDR2 SYGVNS.

This chain joins TRBV5-4 and TRBJ2-2; no definite D call. The CDR3 totals 11 residues. Germline CDR1 SGHNT, CDR2 YYREEE (reference sequence). Trimming cost V 4 bases and J 4 bases, with 2 bases left between them. CDR3 sequence (DNA): TGTGCCAGCAGCACCACCGGGGAGCTGTTTTTT. Translated, it gives CASSTTGELFF.